This TCR beta chain was captured in a study of control samples from healthy donors and cancer patients. The method was immunoSEQ multiplex PCR; TCRdb's version includes in-frame clones alone and lacks a portion of them. The table lists 130,000 to 150,000 clones, approximately 94% of them singletons. This clonotype originated in a man aged 18 to 29 in good health. Sequencing was performed on blood.

The CDR3 reads CASSRDQGWNTEAFF. CDR3 nucleotides: TGCGCCAGCAGTCGCGACCAGGGGTGGAACACTGAAGCTTTCTTT. The chain joins TRBV23-1 to TRBJ1-1, with a tentative D call TRBD1 (6 bases). TRBV23-1 is filed as an ORF, its function uncertain. The CDR3 has 15 amino acids. The germline V and J ends were trimmed by 4 bases and 1 base, with 13 bases remaining between them.